This T cell receptor beta chain was documented in a study of shared clonotypes between healthy human individuals. In the study overall: Donors had three CD4 naive, three CD4 memory, two CD8 naive and one CD8 memory plate apiece. Overall study findings and caveats: Only blood underwent sampling, and tissue repertoires likely differ.

Regarding this clone: Antigen: not known.

Several immunoSEQ plates held equal portions of the genomic DNA taken from each subset. Authors' analysis steps: Junction-only sequences without quality scores were provided by ImmunoSEQ, so filtering was different. Assay used: immunoSEQ multiplex PCR; TCRdb lists only in-frame clones, some missing. V, J and clone size reflect that table, while D and trimming were determined from the DNA. Of over 1.5 million clones listed, nearly 99% were seen once; the top ten hold roughly 0.45%. V lost 2 bases, J lost 7 bases, and 21 bases lay in between. CDR1 is SGHTA, CDR2 FQGNSA, per germline. The CDR3 is made up of 16 amino acids.

The J gene is TRBJ2-7, the V gene TRBV7-2, with D possibly called TRBD1 or TRBD2 (5 bases each). This clonotype originated in a man younger than 45 in good health. Sequenced: naive CD4+ T cells sorted from blood. Subset in this sample: CD45RA+ positively selected. For the CDR3, the DNA is TGTGCCAGCAGCTTAAGTCTCGGGACGGTATTACGAGAGCAGTACTTC. As protein: CASSLSLGTVLREQYF.